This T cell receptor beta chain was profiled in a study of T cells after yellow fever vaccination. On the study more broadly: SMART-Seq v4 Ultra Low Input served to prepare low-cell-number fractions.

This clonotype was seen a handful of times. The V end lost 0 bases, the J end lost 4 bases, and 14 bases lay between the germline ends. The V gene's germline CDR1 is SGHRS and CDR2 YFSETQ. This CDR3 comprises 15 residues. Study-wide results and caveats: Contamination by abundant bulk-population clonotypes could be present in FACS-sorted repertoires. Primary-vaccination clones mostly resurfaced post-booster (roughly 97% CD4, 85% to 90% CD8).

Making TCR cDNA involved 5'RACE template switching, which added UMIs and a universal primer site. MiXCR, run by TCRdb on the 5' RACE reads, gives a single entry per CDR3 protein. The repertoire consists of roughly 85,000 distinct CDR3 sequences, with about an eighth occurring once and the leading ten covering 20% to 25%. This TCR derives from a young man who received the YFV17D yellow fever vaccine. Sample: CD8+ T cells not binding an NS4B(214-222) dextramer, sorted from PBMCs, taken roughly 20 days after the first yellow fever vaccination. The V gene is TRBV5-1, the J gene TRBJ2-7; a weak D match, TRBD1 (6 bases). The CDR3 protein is CASSLGTAVAYEQYF. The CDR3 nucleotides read TGCGCCAGCAGCTTGGGGACAGCGGTTGCATACGAGCAGTACTTC.